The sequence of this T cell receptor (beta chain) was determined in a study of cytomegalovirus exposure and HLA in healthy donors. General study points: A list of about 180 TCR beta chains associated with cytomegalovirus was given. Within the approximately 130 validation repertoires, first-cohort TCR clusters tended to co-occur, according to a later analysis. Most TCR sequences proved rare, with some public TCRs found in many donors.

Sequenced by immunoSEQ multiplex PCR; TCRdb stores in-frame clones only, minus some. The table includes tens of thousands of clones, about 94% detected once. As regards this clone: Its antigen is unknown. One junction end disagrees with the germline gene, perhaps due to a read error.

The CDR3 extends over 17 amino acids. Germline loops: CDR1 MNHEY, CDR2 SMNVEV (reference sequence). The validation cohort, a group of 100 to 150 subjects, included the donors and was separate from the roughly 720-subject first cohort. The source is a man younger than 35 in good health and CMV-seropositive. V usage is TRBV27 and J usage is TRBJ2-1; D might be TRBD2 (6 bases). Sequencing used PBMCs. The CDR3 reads CASSLSVAESSYNEQFF. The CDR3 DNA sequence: TGTGCCAGCAGTCTATCAGTAGCGGAGAGCTCCTACAATGAGCAGTTCTTC.